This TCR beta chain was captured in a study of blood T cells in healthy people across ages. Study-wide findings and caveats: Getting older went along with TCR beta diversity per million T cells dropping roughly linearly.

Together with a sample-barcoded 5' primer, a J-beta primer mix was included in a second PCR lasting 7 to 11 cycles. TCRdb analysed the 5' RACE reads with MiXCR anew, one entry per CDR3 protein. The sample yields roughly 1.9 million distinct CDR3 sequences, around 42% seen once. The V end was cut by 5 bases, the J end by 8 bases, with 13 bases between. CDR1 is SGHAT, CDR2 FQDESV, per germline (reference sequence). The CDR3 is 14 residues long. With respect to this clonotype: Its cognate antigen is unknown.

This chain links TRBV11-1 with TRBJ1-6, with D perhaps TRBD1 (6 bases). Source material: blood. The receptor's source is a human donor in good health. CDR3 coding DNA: TGTGCCAGCAGCCGAACAGGGTCCGATTCACCCCTCCACTTT. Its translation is CASSRTGSDSPLHF.